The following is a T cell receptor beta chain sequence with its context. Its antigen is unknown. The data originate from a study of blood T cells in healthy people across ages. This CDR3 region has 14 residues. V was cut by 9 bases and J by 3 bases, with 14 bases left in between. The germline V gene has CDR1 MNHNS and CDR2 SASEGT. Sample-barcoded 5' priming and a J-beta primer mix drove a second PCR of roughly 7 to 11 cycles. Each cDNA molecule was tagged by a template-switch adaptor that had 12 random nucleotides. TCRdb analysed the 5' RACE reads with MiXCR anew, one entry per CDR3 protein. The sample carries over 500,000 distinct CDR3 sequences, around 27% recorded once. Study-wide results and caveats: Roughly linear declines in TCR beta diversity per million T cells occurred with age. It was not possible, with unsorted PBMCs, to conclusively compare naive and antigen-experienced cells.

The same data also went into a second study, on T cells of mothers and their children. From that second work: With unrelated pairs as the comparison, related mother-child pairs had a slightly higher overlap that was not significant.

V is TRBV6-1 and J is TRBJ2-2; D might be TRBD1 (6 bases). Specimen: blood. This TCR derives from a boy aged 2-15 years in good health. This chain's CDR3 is CASLRDTHTGELFF. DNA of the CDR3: TGTGCCAGTCTAAGGGACACCCACACCGGGGAGCTGTTTTTT.